The TCR beta chain described here comes from a study of cytomegalovirus exposure and HLA in healthy donors (dated by TCRdb to the late 2010s). About the full investigation: An earlier analysis of a few hundred of the donors reported 250 to 350 Gb of sequence data and roughly 120 million unique TCR beta sequences obtained from about 179 million T cells. All discovery cohort repertoires had been generated on a single sequencing platform. Typing coverage differed by locus: A, B, C, DRB1 and DQB1 were typed in roughly 620-640 donors, DQA1 in 522, DPA1 in approximately 610, and DPB1 in approximately 450. Among 300 to 450 genotyped donors of the cohort, an average of around 240,000 unique TCR beta nucleotide sequences were sequenced per donor, 15% to 20% of them non-productive. The aim of the study was to test whether cataloging public T cell receptors could identify signatures of past pathogen exposure. Using immunosequencing, the study profiled T cell repertoires from around 680 subjects and related those repertoires to cytomegalovirus serostatus. The genetic ancestry cluster associated with self-reported Caucasian donors included approximately 85% of the approximately 400 genotyped donors. A later genetic analysis took genome-wide SNP genotypes for about 65% of the 666 donors and used that subset as a discovery cohort. Donor age, sex, ethnicity and CMV serostatus were compiled together with the repertoire data. An early release that covered fewer than 750 HLA-typed donors contained 250 to 350 gigabases of sequencing data and 85 million to 100 million unique TCR sequences. HLA typing included class I and class II loci at four-digit resolution. Besides the first cohort of hundreds of subjects, a separate validation cohort made up of roughly 120 different subjects was used. Five DR-DQ haplotypes were treated as single units for association and clustering because of strong linkage in the cohort. An earlier analysis of 587 of the donors used high-throughput TCR beta sequencing to judge whether each TCR beta V gene segment behaved as functional or pseudogenic. The later analysis used no new phenotypic data to find candidate immune exposures, relying instead on TCR beta sequences and their occurrence across donors. High-throughput TCR immunosequencing, statistical association of individual TCRs with disease status, and machine learning were combined to predict cytomegalovirus infection status. In a later analysis, previously published TCR beta repertoires from about 640 donors were re-analyzed and high-resolution HLA genotyping was added so that TCR occurrence patterns could be studied. Findings and caveats that apply to the study as a whole: Immune exposure information for the cohort was limited to CMV serostatus. A cluster of highly shared sequence variants was judged likely to be a technical artifact of the sequencing pipeline. Some IMGT-functional V segments, including TRBV6-2 and TRBV6-3, could not be distinguished by the 87-base-pair reads and were therefore excluded. A later genetic analysis reported fewer N-insertions in productive TCRs among donors in an Asian-associated ancestry cluster than the roughly 700-donor mean. In a later analysis, about 17,000 TCR beta sequences were associated with specific HLA alleles at a false discovery rate of 0.05. V-gene and J-gene trimming of TCR beta chains was associated with a missense DCLRE1C variant in a later genetic analysis, and the association was replicated in an independent cohort. Most TCR sequences were seen in very few donors, while some public TCRs were found in many individuals. Compared with equally common non-associated chains, HLA-associated TCR beta chains in a later analysis were more clonally expanded and had lower generation probabilities. A further reported finding was that TCR beta sequences accurately predicted the HLA-A and HLA-B alleles for most subjects in the first cohort. The study listed 150 to 200 TCR beta chains as associated with cytomegalovirus. According to a later analysis, parvovirus B19, influenza, CMV and Epstein-Barr virus appeared linked to several top co-occurrence clusters. The presence/absence analyses assumed that sequencing depth was roughly uniform across donors, and that assumption may not be true. The earlier analysis of 587 of the donors excluded roughly 17 rarely observed V segments, including chromosome 9 orphons, because counts were too low. Because some donors lacked HLA typing at each locus, the association tests relied only on the typed subset. In an earlier analysis of several hundred of the donors, most TCR beta V segments were observed in productive rearrangements about 87% or about 30% of the time, broadly matching IMGT annotations. Linkage disequilibrium might explain the correlated functional status among segregating V segments, but an unknown experimental factor could not be excluded. Cytomegalovirus status was reported to be diagnosed by the classifier with high specificity and sensitivity in both the original and validation cohorts. Most CMV-associated TCR beta chains appeared to be HLA-restricted in a later analysis, and the HLA associations seemed to be driven largely by CMV exposure. In a later analysis, the rate of TCR association differed among HLA loci, with DRB1 alleles having the most associated TCRs and HLA-C alleles having the fewest. It was suggested by the authors that the approach could potentially be generalized to other disease states and immunological phenotypes. Only TCR beta chains were sequenced in this cohort, and the absence of alpha or paired-chain data limited detectable features. In vitro tests confirmed that a few of the cytomegalovirus-associated TCR beta chains recognize cytomegalovirus antigens. When HLA alleles, especially DR and DQ, strongly co-occurred, TCR associations were difficult to assign to individual alleles.

To note about this clone: Its antigen target is currently unknown. No base quality information exists; no much larger clone differs at one position.

The cohort consisted of 666 healthy bone marrow donors. Cohort members were all nominally healthy when sampled, although unrecorded immune exposures were likely present. CMV serostatus was positive for 289 and negative for about half of the 666 cohort members, and was not recorded for this donor. A peripheral blood sample was provided by each donor, and peripheral blood mononuclear cells were used for TCR beta sequencing. Genomic DNA was extracted from the blood cell samples with the Qiagen DNeasy Blood Extraction Kit. V gives up 2 bases and J gives up 2 bases, and the segment between their germline ends measures 11 bases. Per the germline V gene, KGHSY is the CDR1 and FQNENV is the CDR2. Including the terminal cysteine and phenylalanine, the CDR3 comprises 15 residues. Only CDR3 DNA is held: 45 bases, read in frame from base 1. The library was prepared using the immunoSEQ multiplex PCR assay. For the multiplex PCR, a mixture combining 60 forward primers for TCR Vbeta segments and 13 reverse primers for TCR Jbeta segments was used. A multiplex PCR assay on genomic DNA amplified the CDR3 region of rearranged TCR beta genes. The Illumina HiSeq System was used to sequence the amplified TCR beta libraries as 87-base-pair reads. The authors' pipeline ran thus. Across the 700 or so repertoires, a later analysis counted tens of millions of unique TCR beta chains, around 11 million of which were shared by at least two donors. A nearest-neighbor algorithm error-corrected the raw reads and collapsed the reads into unique sequences, merging closely related sequences to remove PCR and sequencing errors. CDR3 sequences were aligned to IMGT reference sequences to assign V, D and J gene segments. Each retained sequence needed at least a six-nucleotide match to both a V gene segment and a J gene segment. Rearrangements were called productive when the CDR3 lacked stop codons and stayed in frame with V and J; all others were non-productive. CDR3 was defined according to IMGT convention as the region running from the second conserved V-encoded cysteine to the conserved J-encoded phenylalanine. The earlier analysis of 550 to 650 of the donors excluded any sequence lacking an unambiguous match to a single V gene segment. An earlier analysis of roughly 590 of the donors called V segments functional above 56.7% productive rearrangements and segregating when the between-donor standard deviation exceeded 5%. A statistical classification framework was built to diagnose cytomegalovirus status from the catalog of TCR beta chain sequences. In a later analysis, V and J genes were assigned by comparing TCR nucleotide sequences against IMGT/GENE-DB human TR gene sequences. A later analysis assigned CDR3 sequences and most-parsimonious VDJ recombination scenarios with the TCRdist pipeline. In a later analysis, each TCR beta chain was defined by its CDR3 amino acid sequence together with its V-gene family, and reads without a unique V-gene family were excluded. A later analysis removed 500 to 650 highly shared, low-generation-probability nucleotide sequences to deal with suspected cross-contamination and a sequencing artifact. In a later analysis, a clonal expansion index was calculated for each public chain from normalized within-repertoire ranks of inferred template counts. In a later analysis, generation probabilities were computed using a VDJ recombination model fitted to out-of-frame rearrangements, and the results were checked against IGoR. In a later analysis, TCR-TCR, TCR-HLA and TCR-CMV co-occurrence was scored with hypergeometric tests, and a repertoire-size bias correction was applied to TCR pairs. To estimate false discovery rates, a later analysis permuted the HLA or CMV assignments 20 times. In a later analysis, co-occurring TCRs were grouped using DBSCAN, with TCRdist sequence similarity added in when clustering inside HLA-allele-positive subsets. Repertoires with fewer than 30,000 or more than 120,000 public chains were left out of co-occurrence clustering, as were four to six repertoires with anomalous nucleotide sharing. The table was pulled from immuneACCESS by TCRdb, which kept in-frame rearrangements only. Such tables lose some clones; where checked, under half of the loss comes from unresolved V genes, and the rest has no known cause. The V and J calls and the clone size are those of that table, but D and trimming were determined from the DNA. Counted in this sample were some 130,000 clones; about two thirds of them appeared once. Together, the top ten hold about 3% of the sample.

Specimen: PBMCs. The receptor was isolated from a human donor in good health. The chain joins TRBV16 to TRBJ2-3, with a tentative D gene TRBD2 over 6 matching bases. CDR3 region: CASSQEGRDTDTQYF. The bases are TGTGCCAGCAGCCAAGAGGGGCGGGACACAGATACGCAGTATTTT. The CDR3 plus the reference TRBV16 and TRBJ2-3 genes for the other parts give the full variable domain: GEEVAQTPKHLVRGEGQKAKLYCAPIKGHSYVFWYQQVLKNEFKFLISFQNENVFDETGMPKERFSAKCLPNSPCSLEIQATKLEDSAVYFCASSQEGRDTDTQYFGPGTRLTVL.